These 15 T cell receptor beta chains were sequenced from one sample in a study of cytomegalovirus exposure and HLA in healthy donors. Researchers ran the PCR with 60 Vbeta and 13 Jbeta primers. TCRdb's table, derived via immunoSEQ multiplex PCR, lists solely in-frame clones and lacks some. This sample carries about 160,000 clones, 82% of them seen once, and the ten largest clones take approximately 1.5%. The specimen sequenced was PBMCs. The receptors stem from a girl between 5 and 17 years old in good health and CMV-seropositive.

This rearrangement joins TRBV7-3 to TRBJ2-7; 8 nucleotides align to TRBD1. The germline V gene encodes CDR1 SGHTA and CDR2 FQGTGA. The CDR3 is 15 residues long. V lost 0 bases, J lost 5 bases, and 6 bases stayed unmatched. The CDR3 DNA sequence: TGTGCCAGCAGCTTAACGTTGGACAGGGCCCACGAGCAGTACTTC. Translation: CASSLTLDRAHEQYF.

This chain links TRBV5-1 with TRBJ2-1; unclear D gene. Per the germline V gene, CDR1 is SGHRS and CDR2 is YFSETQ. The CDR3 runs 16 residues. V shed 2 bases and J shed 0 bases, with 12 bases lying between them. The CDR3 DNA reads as TGCGCCAGCAGCTTCTATATGCGGAGCTCCTACAATGAGCAGTTCTTC. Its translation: CASSFYMRSSYNEQFF.

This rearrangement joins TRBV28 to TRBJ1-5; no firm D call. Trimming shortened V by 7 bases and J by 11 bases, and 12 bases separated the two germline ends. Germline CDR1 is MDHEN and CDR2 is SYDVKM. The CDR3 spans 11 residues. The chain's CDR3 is CASIWPPTQHF. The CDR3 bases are TGTGCCAGCATTTGGCCGCCAACCCAGCATTTT.

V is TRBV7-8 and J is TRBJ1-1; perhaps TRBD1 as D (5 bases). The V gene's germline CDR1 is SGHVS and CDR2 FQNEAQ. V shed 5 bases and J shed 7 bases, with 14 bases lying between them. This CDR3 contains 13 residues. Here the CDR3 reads CASSLGGRDEAFF. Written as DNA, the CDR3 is TGTGCCAGCAGCCTAGGCGGCAGGGATGAAGCTTTCTTT.

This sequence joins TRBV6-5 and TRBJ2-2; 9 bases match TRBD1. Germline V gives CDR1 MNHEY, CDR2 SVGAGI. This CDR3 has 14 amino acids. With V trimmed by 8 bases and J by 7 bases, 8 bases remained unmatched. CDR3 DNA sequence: TGTGCCAGCCACAGGGGGCAAGGGGTCGGGGAGCTGTTTTTT. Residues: CASHRGQGVGELFF.

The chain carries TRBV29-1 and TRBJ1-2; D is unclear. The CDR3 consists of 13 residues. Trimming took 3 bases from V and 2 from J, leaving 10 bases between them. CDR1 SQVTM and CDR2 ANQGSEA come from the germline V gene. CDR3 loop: CSVDERGNYGYTF. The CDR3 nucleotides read TGCAGCGTTGACGAGAGAGGGAACTATGGCTACACCTTC.

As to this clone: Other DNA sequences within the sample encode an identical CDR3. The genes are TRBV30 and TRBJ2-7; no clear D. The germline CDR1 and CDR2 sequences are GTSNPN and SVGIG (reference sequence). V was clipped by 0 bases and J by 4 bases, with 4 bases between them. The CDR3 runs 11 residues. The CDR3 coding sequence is TGTGCCTGGAGTGTACAGTACGAGCAGTACTTC. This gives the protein CAWSVQYEQYF.

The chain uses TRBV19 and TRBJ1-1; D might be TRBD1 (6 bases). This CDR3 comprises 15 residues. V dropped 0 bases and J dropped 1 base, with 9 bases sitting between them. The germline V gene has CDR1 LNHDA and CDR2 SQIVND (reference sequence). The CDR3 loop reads CASSIETGPNTEAFF. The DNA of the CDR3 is TGTGCCAGTAGTATAGAAACAGGGCCGAACACTGAAGCTTTCTTT.

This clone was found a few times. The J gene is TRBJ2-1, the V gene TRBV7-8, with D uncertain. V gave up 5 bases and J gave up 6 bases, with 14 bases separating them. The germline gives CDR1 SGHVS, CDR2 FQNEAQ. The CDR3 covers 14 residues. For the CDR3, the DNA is TGTGCCAGCAGCACTGACCTGGAGAGCAATGAGCAGTTCTTC. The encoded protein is CASSTDLESNEQFF. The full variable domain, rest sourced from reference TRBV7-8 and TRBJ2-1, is GAGVSQSPRYKVAKRGQDVALRCDPISGHVSLFWYQQALGQGPEFLTYFQNEAQLDKSGLPSDRFFAERPEGSVSTLKIQRTQQEDSAVYLCASSTDLESNEQFFGPGTRLTVL.

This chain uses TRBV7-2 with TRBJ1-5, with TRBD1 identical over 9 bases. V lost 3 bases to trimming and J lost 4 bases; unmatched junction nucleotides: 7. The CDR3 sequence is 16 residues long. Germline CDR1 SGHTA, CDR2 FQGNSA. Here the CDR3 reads CASSFTGTGPNQPQHF. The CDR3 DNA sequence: TGTGCCAGCAGCTTTACCGGGACAGGGCCAAATCAGCCCCAGCATTTT.

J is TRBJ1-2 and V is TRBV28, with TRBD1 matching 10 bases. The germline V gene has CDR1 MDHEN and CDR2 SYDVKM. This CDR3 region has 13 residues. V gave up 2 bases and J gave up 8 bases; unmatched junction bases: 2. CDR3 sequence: CASSLGTGEGYTF. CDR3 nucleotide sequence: TGTGCCAGCAGTTTAGGGACAGGGGAGGGCTACACCTTC.

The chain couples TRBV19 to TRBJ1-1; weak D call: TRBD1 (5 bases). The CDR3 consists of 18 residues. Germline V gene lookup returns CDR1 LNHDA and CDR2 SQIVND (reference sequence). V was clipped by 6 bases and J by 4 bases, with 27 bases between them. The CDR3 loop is CASSRRSFGGGKTTEAFF. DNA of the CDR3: TGTGCCAGTAGCCGACGATCATTCGGGGGGGGGAAAACCACTGAAGCTTTCTTT.

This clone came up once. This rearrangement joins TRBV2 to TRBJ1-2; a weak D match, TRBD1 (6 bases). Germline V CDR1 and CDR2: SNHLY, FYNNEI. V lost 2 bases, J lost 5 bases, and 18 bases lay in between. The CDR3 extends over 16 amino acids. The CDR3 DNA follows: TGTGCCAGCAGTGAACGGCGGGGGCCCACAGGGTATGGCTACACCTTC. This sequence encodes CASSERRGPTGYGYTF.

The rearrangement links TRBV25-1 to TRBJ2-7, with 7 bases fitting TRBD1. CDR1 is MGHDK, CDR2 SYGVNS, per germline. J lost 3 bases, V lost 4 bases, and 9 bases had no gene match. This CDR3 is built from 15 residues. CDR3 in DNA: TGTGCCAGCAGTGCGGCCGGGACAGTTGGCTACGAGCAGTACTTC. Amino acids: CASSAAGTVGYEQYF.

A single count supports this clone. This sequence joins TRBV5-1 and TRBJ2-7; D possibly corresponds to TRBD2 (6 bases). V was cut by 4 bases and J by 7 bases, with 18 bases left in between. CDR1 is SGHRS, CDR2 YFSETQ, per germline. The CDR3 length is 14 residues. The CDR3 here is CASSGHSLGGEQYF. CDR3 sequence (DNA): TGCGCCAGCAGCGGGCACTCCCTCGGGGGAGAGCAGTACTTC.